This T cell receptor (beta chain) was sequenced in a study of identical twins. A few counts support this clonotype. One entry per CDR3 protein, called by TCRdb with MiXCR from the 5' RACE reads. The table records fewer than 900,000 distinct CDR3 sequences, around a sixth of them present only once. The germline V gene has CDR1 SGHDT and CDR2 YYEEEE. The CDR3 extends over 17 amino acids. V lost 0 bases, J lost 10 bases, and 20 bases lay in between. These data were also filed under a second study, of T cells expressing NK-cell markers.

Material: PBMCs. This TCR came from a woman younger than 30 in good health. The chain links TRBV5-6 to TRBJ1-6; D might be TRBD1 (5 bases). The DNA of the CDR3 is TGTGCCAGCAGCTTGGCTAAGTTTCGGGCAGGGCAATCACCCCTCCACTTT. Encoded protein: CASSLAKFRAGQSPLHF.